The 4 T cell receptor beta chains in this list originate from one sample, sequenced in a study of T cells in Graves' hyperthyroidism and ophthalmopathy. TCR beta CDR3 sequences were amplified from RNA transcripts. The TCR CDR3 was amplified in a first-round RT-PCR using the HTBI primer set. One entry per CDR3 protein, called by TCRdb with MiXCR from the multiplex PCR reads. The table shows 450,000 to 600,000 distinct CDR3 sequences, with nearly 20% occurring only once. The source material was blood. The receptors stem from a man aged 35-49 years with Graves' ophthalmopathy.

The chain combines TRBV4-1 with TRBJ2-5; maybe TRBD1 (5 bases). V was trimmed by 1 base and J by 5 bases, leaving 23 bases between them. This CDR3 has 18 amino acids. CDR1 is MGHRA, CDR2 YSYEKL, per germline. The CDR3 is CASSQVDMGFQRMETQYF. The CDR3 DNA reads as TGCGCCAGCAGCCAAGTGGACATGGGCTTCCAAAGGATGGAGACCCAGTACTTC.

This clonotype appeared many times. The genes are TRBV12-3 or TRBV12-4 and TRBJ2-1; D gene uncertain. The CDR3 is 15 amino acids. Trimming stripped 6 bases from V and 0 bases from J, with 12 bases between. The CDR3: CASRETRSSYNEQFF. Here the CDR3 DNA reads TGTGCCAGCAGGGAAACGCGGAGCTCCTACAATGAGCAGTTCTTC.

This clonotype occurred many times. This sequence joins TRBV7-2 and TRBJ2-7; 10 nucleotides line up with TRBD2. This CDR3 region has 18 residues. Looked up from germline, CDR1 is SGHTA and CDR2 is FQGNSA. The junction had 11 bases not matched to a gene; V was cut back by 3 bases and J by 0 bases. This CDR3 reads CASSFYSASGRYSYEQYF. The DNA for the CDR3 is TGTGCCAGCAGCTTTTATTCGGCTAGCGGGAGATACTCCTACGAGCAGTACTTC.

This clonotype was seen a few times. One junction end does not reproduce the germline sequence, and a read error may be involved. The gene calls are TRBV20-1 and TRBJ2-5; TRBD2 agrees at 14 bases. This CDR3 is built from 16 residues. Germline loops: CDR1 DFQATT, CDR2 SNEGSKA (reference sequence). The chain's CDR3 is CTAPGLAGERPETQYF. The DNA of the CDR3 is TGCACTGCTCCGGGACTAGCGGGGGAGCGTCCAGAGACCCAGTACTTC.